The clone carrying this TCR beta chain was picked up a small number of times. Antigen unknown. Via MiXCR, TCRdb re-called the 5' RACE reads, giving one row per CDR3 protein. Of some 120,000 distinct CDR3 sequences listed, about 5.9% were seen once; the top ten hold approximately 2.1%. The source of the sample is a study of T-cell memory formation after mild COVID-19. The wider study: Most TCR clusters belonged to a single donor.

Study-wide findings and caveats: Cross-reactive memory apparently joined, as some responding clones appeared in pre-infection memory. Confirmation of SARS-CoV-2 specificity was lacking for second-wave clones peaking day 37.

Between the trimmed V and J ends, which lost 5 bases and 8 bases, there was a span of 15 bases. The CDR3 is 13 residues long. From germline, CDR1 is LNHNV and CDR2 YYDKDF (reference sequence). Specimen: PBMCs or a T cell subset sorted from them (not recorded which). This TCR derives from an adult woman who had mild COVID-19 (a few samples of this study predate the infection). Cell type and time point are not known. This chain joins TRBV15 and TRBJ1-2; D gene ambiguous. DNA for the CDR3: TGTGCCACCAGCGCCGGGAACCGCCGGGGCTACACCTTC. As protein: CATSAGNRRGYTF.